Following are 13 T cell receptor beta chains from one sample sequenced in a study of shared T cell receptors in the human thymus. Assay used: immunoSEQ multiplex PCR; TCRdb lists only in-frame clones, some missing. Among some 700,000 clones, around 89% were seen once, and the ten largest hold about 0.01%. Another study also made use of these data, one on human thymus T cells.

Sequencing used thymocytes. The receptors shown here come from a boy less than two years old with a congenital heart defect.

The rearrangement joins TRBV28 to TRBJ2-1; the D gene is possibly TRBD2 (6 bases). This CDR3 has 14 amino acids. CDR1 and CDR2 from the germline V gene are MDHEN and SYDVKM. Trimming removed 6 bases at V and 10 bases at J, with 19 bases between. CDR3: CASRIGLLRGEQFF. The CDR3 DNA reads as TGTGCCAGCAGAATAGGACTACTCCGGGGGGAGCAGTTCTTC.

The chain recombines TRBV10-3 with TRBJ2-3; 10 nucleotides align to TRBD2. The V gene end was trimmed by 4 bases and the J gene end by 8 bases; junction bases not matched to a gene: 15. The germline V gene encodes CDR1 ENHRY and CDR2 SYGVKD. This CDR3 comprises 17 residues. CDR3 sequence: CAISGSDNWASGGTQYF. In DNA, the CDR3 is TGTGCCATCAGTGGATCAGATAATTGGGCTAGCGGGGGTACGCAGTATTTT.

The V and J genes are TRBV14 and TRBJ2-3, with 8 bases lining up with TRBD1. The CDR3 length is 14 residues. Germline lookup yields CDR1 SGHDN and CDR2 FVKESK. Losses at the gene ends were 8 bases for V and 2 bases for J; bases not matched to a gene: 6. The CDR3 loop reads CASQQGVDTDTQYF. CDR3 in DNA: TGTGCCAGCCAACAGGGGGTGGACACAGATACGCAGTATTTT. The complete variable domain, with remaining parts taken from reference TRBV14 and TRBJ2-3, reads EAGVTQFPSHSVIEKGQTVTLRCDPISGHDNLYWYRRVMGKEIKFLLHFVKESKQDESGMPNNRFLAERTGGTYSTLKVQPAELEDSGVYFCASQQGVDTDTQYFGPGTRLTVL.

The chain has TRBV4-3 and TRBJ2-1; D gene unclear. Trimming cost V 4 bases and J 5 bases, with 9 bases left between them. The CDR3 has 13 amino acids. Germline loops: CDR1 LGHNA, CDR2 YSLEER. DNA for the CDR3: TGCGCCAGCAGCCGAGAACTTAACAATGAGCAGTTCTTC. Amino acids: CASSRELNNEQFF.

CDR3 sequence (DNA): TGTGCCAGCCACCTCGGGGGGGCGCAGGGTGAAGCTTTCTTT. It codes for CASHLGGAQGEAFF. The chain couples TRBV28 to TRBJ1-1; TRBD1 might be the D (6 bases). V was trimmed by 8 bases and J by 7 bases, leaving 20 bases between them. The CDR3 totals 14 residues. Per germline, CDR1 MDHEN and CDR2 SYDVKM.

This sequence joins TRBV18 and TRBJ2-1; 9 bases line up with TRBD1. The CDR3 runs 13 residues. The trim removed 2 bases at V and 14 bases at J, leaving 7 bases unmatched. Looked up from germline, CDR1 is KGHSH and CDR2 is LQKENI. DNA for the CDR3: TGTGCCAGCTCACCATCGGGACAGGGATGGGAGTTCTTC. This sequence encodes CASSPSGQGWEFF.

This chain joins TRBV10-2 and TRBJ2-7; TRBD2 might be the D (5 bases). V shed 7 bases and J shed 8 bases, with 12 bases lying between them. Germline loops: CDR1 WSHSY, CDR2 SAAADI. The CDR3 length is 11 residues. CDR3 region: CASIRGSKQYF. CDR3 sequence (DNA): TGCGCCAGCATAAGAGGGAGTAAGCAGTACTTC.

The rearrangement uses TRBV2 and TRBJ2-1, with 8 bases matching TRBD2. Germline V gene lookup returns CDR1 SNHLY and CDR2 FYNNEI. With 8 bases clipped from V and 5 bases from J, the junction kept 11 bases outside the gene matches. The CDR3 is 15 residues long. The CDR3 region is CASGVQGGRHNEQFF. CDR3 nucleotides: TGTGCCAGCGGGGTTCAGGGCGGGAGGCACAATGAGCAGTTCTTC.

The chain uses TRBV7-9 and TRBJ1-3; tentative D call: TRBD1 (6 bases). The germline V gene has CDR1 SEHNR and CDR2 FQNEAQ (reference sequence). The germline V and J ends were trimmed by 3 bases and 7 bases, with 13 bases remaining between them. The CDR3 loop spans 14 amino acids. Written as DNA, the CDR3 is TGTGCCAGCAGCTTCACAGGGAGAGGGAACACCATATATTTT. Translation: CASSFTGRGNTIYF.

The rearrangement uses TRBV9 and TRBJ2-7; no clear D gene. The length of the CDR3 is 15 residues. The germline V gene has CDR1 SGDLS and CDR2 YYNGEE. V was cut by 0 bases and J by 6 bases, with 16 bases left in between. CDR3 nucleotide sequence: TGTGCCAGCAGCGTAGGATCCGCTAGACCGGGCGAGCAGTACTTC. It encodes CASSVGSARPGEQYF.

The chain recombines TRBV5-3 with TRBJ2-1; TRBD2 agrees at 7 bases. TRBV5-3 is reported as an ORF; its role is uncertain. V dropped 1 base and J dropped 5; count of bases not matched to a gene: 0. This CDR3 has 13 amino acids. This CDR3 reads CARSLSGNNEQFF. DNA of the CDR3: TGTGCCAGAAGCTTGAGCGGGAACAATGAGCAGTTCTTC.

The CDR3 sequence: CASSLGGGLETQYF. CDR3 DNA sequence: TGTGCCAGCAGCTTGGGGGGGGGTTTAGAGACCCAGTACTTC. V and J are TRBV7-6 and TRBJ2-5; 7 positions agree with TRBD2. After removal of 3 bases from V and 4 bases from J, the junction contained 5 bases not matched to a gene. Germline CDR1 and CDR2: SGHVS and FNYEAQ. This CDR3 contains 14 residues.

This chain uses TRBV4-2 with TRBJ2-3, with 12 bases fitting TRBD2. This CDR3 has 16 residues. Germline loops: CDR1 LGHNA, CDR2 YNFKEQ. J was trimmed by 5 bases and V by 1 base; bases with no gene match: 4. The CDR3, as DNA: TGTGCCAGCAGCCAAGCTAGCGGGAGGGCCGTAGATACGCAGTATTTT. This translates into CASSQASGRAVDTQYF.